This T cell receptor beta chain was sequenced in a study of spatial heterogeneity in lung cancer. Overall study: An average of more than ten raw reads was observed per unique TCR and UMI combination.

Findings and caveats of the study: TCRs found ubiquitously expanded in tumor appeared in blood more at resection than at follow-up.

On each TCR cDNA molecule, a unique molecular identifier was present. TCRdb reprocessed the 5' RACE reads via MiXCR and lists one record per CDR3 protein. The data show about 4,400 distinct CDR3 sequences, with around 32% seen just once and under 40% held by the top ten. Looked up from germline, CDR1 is SQVTM and CDR2 is ANQGSEA. V gave up 2 bases and J gave up 7 bases, with 11 bases separating them. The CDR3 length is 12 residues. In its sample, this clonotype was seen a few times. Its antigen remains unknown. Little can be read into the size of this beta chain, an off-target read in a library designed for alpha chains. Time point in this sample: sample taken at primary tumor resection. The authors sequenced whole RNA from tumor, nontumor lung or frozen PBMC without sorting.

The chain carries TRBV29-1 and TRBJ2-5; D ambiguous. This material consisted of PBMCs, taken at surgery. The source of this sequence is a male donor with early-stage non-small cell lung cancer. CDR3 nucleotides: TGCAGCGTTGAATCCCCACCGAGGACCCAGTACTTC. Its translation is CSVESPPRTQYF.